Below, one TCR beta chain is given with its context. This sample is part of a study of blood T cell repertoires in COVID-19. Across the study: COVID-19 samples from acute and convalescent phases originated in the United States, Italy and Spain. Sources were T cells, B-cell-depleted T cells, or PBMCs; the material itself was cDNA or gDNA.

In the authors' methods: Amplification from reference gene primers served as the basis for estimated nucleated cell counts. Here immunoSEQ multiplex PCR was the method, and the copy in TCRdb shows in-frame clones only, minus some. V, J and clone size are those of that table, while D and trimming were read from the DNA. The sample has 95,000 to 110,000 clones, over 75% seen once. Trimming removed 1 base at V and 1 base at J, with 4 bases between. Germline values: CDR1 LNHDA, CDR2 SQIVND (reference sequence). The CDR3 spans 13 residues. This sequence was found in a human donor in a cohort sampled during active COVID-19. This chain links TRBV19 with TRBJ1-1; no reliable D call. Sequencing used peripheral blood. The CDR3 spells CASSIARNTEAFF. The CDR3 nucleotides read TGTGCCAGTAGTATAGCGCGGAACACTGAAGCTTTCTTT.